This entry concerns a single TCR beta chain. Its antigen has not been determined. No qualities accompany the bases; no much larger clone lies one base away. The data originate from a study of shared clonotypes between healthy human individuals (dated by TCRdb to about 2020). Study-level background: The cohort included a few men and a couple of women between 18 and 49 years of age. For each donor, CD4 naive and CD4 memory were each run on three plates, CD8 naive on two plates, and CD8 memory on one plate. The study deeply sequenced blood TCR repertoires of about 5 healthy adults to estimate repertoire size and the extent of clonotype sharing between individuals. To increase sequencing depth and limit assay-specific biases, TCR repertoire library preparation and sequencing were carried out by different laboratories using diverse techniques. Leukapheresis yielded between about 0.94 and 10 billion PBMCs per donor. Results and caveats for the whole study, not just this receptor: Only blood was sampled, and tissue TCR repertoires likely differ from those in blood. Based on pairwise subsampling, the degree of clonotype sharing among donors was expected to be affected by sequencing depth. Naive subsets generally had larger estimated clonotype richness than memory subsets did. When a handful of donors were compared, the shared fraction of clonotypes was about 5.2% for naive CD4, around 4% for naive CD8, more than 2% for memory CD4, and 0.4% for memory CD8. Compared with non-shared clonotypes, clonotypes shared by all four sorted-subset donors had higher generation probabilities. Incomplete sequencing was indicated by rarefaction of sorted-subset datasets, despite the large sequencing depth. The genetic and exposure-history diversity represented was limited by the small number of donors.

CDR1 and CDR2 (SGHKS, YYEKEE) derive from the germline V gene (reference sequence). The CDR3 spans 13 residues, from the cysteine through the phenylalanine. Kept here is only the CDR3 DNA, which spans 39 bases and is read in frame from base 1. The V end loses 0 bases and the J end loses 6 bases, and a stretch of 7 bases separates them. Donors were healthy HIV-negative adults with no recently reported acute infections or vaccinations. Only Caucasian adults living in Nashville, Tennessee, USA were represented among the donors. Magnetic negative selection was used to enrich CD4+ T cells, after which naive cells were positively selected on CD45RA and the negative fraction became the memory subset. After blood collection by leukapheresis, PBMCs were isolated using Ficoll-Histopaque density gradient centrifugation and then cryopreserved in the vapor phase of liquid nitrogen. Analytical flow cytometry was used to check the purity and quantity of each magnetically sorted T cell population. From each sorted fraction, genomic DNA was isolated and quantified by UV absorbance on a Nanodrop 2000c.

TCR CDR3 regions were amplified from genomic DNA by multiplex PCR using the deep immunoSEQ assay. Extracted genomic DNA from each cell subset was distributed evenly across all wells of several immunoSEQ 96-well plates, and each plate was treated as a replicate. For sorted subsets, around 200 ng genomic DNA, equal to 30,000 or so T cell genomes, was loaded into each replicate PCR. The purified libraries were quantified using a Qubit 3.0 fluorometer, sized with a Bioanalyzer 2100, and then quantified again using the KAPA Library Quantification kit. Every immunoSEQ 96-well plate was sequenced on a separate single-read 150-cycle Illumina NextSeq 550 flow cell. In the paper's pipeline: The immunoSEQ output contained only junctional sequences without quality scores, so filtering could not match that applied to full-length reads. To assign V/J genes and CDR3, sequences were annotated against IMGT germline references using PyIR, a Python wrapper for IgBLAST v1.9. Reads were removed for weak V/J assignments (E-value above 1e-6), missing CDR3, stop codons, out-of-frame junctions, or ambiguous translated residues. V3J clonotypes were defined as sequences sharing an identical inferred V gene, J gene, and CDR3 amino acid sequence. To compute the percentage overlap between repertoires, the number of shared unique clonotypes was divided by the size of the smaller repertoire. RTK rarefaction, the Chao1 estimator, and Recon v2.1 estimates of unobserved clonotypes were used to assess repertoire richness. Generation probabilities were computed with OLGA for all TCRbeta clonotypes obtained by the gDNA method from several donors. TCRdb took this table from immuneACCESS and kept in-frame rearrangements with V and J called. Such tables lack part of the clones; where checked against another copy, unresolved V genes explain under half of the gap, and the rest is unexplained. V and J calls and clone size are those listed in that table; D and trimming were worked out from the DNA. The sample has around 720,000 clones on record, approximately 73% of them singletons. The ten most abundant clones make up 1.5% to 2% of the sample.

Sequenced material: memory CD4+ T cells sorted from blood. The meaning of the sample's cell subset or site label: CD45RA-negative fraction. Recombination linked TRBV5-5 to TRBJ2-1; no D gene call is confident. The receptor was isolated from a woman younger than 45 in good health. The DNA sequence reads TGTGCCAGCAGCTTGGGCCCCTTCAATGAGCAGTTCTTC. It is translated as CASSLGPFNEQFF.